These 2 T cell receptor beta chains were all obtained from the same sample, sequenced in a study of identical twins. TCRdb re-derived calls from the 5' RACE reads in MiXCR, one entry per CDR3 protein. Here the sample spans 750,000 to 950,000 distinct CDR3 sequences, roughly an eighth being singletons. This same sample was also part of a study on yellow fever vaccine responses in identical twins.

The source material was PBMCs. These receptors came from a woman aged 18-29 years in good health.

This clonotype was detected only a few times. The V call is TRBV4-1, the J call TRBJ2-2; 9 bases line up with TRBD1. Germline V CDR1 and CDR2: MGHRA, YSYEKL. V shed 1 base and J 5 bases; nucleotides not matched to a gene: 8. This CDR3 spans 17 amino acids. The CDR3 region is CASSQGGTGSMTGELFF. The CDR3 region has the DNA TGCGCCAGCAGCCAAGGTGGGACAGGGAGTATGACCGGGGAGCTGTTTTTT.

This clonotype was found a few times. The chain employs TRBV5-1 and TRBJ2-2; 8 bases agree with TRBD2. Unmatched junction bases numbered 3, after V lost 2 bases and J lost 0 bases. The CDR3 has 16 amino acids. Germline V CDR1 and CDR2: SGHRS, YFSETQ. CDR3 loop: CASSFRGGTNTGELFF. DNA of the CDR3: TGCGCCAGCAGCTTTCGGGGGGGCACGAACACCGGGGAGCTGTTTTTT.